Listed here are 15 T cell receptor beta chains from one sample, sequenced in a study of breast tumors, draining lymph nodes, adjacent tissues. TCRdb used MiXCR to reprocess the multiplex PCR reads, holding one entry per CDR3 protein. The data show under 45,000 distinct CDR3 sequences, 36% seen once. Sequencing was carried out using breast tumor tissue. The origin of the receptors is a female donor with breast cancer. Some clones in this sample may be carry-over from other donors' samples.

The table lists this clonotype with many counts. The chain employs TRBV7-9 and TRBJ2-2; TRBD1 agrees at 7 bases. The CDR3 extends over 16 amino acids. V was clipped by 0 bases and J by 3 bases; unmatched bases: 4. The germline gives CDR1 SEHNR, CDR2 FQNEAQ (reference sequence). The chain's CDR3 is CASSLAVGGDTGELFF. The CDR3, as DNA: TGTGCCAGCAGCTTAGCAGTAGGGGGCGACACCGGGGAGCTGTTTTTT.

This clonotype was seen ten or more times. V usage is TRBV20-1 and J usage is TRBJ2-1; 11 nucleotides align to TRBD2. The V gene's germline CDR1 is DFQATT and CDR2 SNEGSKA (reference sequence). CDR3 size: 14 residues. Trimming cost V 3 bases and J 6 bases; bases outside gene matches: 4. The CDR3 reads CSASALAGGNEQFF. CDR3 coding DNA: TGCAGTGCTAGCGCTCTAGCGGGAGGCAATGAGCAGTTCTTC.

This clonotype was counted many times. CDR3 region: CASSQDTGPHYGYTF. CDR3 in DNA: TGCGCCAGCAGCCAAGATACGGGACCCCACTATGGCTACACCTTC. The chain carries TRBV4-3 and TRBJ1-2; TRBD1 might be the D (5 bases). V lost 0 bases and J 3 bases, leaving 11 bases between the germline ends. The CDR3 has 15 residues. Germline values: CDR1 LGHNA, CDR2 YSLEER.

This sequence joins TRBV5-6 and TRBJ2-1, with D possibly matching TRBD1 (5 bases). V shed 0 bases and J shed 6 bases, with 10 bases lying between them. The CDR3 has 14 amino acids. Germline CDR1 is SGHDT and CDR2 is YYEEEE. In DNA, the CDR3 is TGTGCCAGCAGCTTGGGCGCAGGGTTCAATGAGCAGTTCTTC. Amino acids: CASSLGAGFNEQFF.

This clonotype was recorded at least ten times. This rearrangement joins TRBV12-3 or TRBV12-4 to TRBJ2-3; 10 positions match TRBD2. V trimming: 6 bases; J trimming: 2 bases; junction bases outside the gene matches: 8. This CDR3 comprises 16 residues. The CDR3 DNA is TGTGCCAGCAGGGCGACTAGCGGGCATCTCACAGATACGCAGTATTTT. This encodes CASRATSGHLTDTQYF.

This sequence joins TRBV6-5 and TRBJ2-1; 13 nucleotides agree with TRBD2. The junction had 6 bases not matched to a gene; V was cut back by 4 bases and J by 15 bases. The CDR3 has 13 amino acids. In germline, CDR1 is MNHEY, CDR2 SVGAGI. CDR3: CASSLGLAGELFF. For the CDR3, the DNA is TGTGCCAGCAGTTTAGGACTAGCGGGAGAGTTGTTCTTC.

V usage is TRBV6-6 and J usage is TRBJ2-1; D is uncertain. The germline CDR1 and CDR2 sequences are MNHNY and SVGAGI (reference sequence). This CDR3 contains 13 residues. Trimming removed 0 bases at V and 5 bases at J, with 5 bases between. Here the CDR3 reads CASSYSTHNEQFF. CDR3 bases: TGTGCCAGCAGTTACTCCACACACAATGAGCAGTTCTTC.

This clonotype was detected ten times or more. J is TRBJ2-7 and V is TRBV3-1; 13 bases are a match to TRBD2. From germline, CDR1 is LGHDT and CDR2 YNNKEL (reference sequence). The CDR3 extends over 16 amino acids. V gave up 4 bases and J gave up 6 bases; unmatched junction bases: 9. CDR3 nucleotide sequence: TGTGCCAGCAGCCCCGGACTAGCGGGAGCCCAGGGCGAGCAGTACTTC. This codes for CASSPGLAGAQGEQYF.

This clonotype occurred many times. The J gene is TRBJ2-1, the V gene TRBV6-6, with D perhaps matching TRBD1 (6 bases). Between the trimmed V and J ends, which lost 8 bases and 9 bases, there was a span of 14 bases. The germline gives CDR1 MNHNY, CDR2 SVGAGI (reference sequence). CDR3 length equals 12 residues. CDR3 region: CASEQGLGEQFF. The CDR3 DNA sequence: TGTGCCAGCGAACAGGGTTTAGGTGAGCAGTTCTTC.

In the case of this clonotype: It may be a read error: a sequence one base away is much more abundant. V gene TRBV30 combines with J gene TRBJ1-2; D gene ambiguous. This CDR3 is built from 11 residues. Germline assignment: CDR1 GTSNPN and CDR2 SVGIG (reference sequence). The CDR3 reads CAWSVPEGCTF. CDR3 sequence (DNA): TGTGCCTGGAGTGTACCGGAGGGCTGCACCTTC. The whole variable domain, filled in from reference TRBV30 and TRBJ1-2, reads SQTIHQWPATLVQPVGSPLSLECTVEGTSNPNLYWYRQAAGRGLQLLFYSVGIGQISSEVPQNLSASRPQDRQFILSSKKLLLSDSGFYLCAWSVPEGCTFGSGTRLTVV.

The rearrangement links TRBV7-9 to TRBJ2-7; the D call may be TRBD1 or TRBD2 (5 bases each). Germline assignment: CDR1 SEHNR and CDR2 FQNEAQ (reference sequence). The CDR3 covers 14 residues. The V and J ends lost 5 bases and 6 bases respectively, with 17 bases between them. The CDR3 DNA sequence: TGTGCCAGCAGCCCGATGACTGGGGGTTCCGAGCAGTACTTC. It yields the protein CASSPMTGGSEQYF.

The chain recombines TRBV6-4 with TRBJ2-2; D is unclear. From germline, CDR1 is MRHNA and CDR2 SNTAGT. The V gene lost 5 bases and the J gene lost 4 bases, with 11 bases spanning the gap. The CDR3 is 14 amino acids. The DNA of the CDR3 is TGTGCCAGCAGTCCTGCTAGGTCCACCGGGGAGCTGTTTTTT. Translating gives CASSPARSTGELFF.

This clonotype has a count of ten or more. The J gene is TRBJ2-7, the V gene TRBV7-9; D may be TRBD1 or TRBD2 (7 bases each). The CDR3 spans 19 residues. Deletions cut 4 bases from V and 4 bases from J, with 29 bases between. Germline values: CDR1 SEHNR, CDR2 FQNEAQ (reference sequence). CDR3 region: CASSSVGGGGRQGRYEQYF. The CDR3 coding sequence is TGTGCCAGCAGCTCCGTAGGGGGGGGGGGAAGACAGGGACGATACGAGCAGTACTTC. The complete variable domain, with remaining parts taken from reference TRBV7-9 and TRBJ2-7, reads DTGVSQNPRHKITKRGQNVTFRCDPISEHNRLYWYRQTLGQGPEFLTYFQNEAQLEKSRLLSDRFSAERPKGSFSTLEIQRTEQGDSAMYLCASSSVGGGGRQGRYEQYFGPGTRLTVT.

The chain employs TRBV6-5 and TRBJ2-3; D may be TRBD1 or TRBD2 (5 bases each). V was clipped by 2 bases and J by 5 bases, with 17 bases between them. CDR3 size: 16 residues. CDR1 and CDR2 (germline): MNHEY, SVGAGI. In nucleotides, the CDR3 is TGTGCCAGCAGTTACGGGCAGGGCCGACTAATAGATACGCAGTATTTT. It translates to CASSYGQGRLIDTQYF.

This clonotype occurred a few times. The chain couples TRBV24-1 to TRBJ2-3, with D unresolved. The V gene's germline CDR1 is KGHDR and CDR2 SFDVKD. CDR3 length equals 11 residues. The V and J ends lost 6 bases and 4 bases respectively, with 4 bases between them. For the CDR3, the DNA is TGTGCCACCAGTAGGTCAGATACGCAGTATTTT. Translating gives CATSRSDTQYF.